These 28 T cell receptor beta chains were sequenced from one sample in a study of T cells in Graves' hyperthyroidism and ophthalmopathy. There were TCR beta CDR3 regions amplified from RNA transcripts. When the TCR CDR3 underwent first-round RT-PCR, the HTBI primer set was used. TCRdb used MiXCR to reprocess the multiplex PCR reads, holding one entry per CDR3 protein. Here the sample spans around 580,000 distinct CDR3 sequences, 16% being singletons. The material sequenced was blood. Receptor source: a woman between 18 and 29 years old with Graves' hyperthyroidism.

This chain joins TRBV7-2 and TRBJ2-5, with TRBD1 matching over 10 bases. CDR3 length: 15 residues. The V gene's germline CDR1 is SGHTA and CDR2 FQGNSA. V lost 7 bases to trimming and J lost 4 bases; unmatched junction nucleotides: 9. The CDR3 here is CASTPTGGGGETQYF. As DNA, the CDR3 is TGTGCCAGCACCCCGACAGGGGGCGGAGGAGAGACCCAGTACTTC.

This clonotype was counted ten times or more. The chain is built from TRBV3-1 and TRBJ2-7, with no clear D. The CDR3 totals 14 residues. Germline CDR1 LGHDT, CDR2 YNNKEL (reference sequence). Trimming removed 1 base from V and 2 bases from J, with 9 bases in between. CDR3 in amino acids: CASSQAITPYEQYF. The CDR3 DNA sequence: TGTGCCAGCAGCCAAGCAATAACCCCCTACGAGCAGTACTTC.

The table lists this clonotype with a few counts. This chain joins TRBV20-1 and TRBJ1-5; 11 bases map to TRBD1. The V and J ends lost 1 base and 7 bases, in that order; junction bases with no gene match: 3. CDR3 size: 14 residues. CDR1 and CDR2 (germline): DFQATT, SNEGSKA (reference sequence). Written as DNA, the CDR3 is TGCAGTGCTAGAGTCGGGACAGGGGGACAGCCCCAGCATTTT. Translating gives CSARVGTGGQPQHF.

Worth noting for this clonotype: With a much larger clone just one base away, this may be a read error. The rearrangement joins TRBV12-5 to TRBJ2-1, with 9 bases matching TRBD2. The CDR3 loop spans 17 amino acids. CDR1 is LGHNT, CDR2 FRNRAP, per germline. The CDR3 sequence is CASGLVAGGRVVGEQSF. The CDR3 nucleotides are TGTGCTAGTGGTTTGGTAGCCGGCGGGAGGGTCGTCGGAGAGCAGTCCTTC.

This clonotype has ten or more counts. The CDR3 loop is CASSYSEAFYGYTF. The CDR3 DNA reads TGTGCCAGCAGTTACTCCGAGGCCTTCTATGGCTACACCTTC. This sequence joins TRBV6-5 and TRBJ1-2; D unclear. V lost 0 bases and J 4 bases, leaving 9 bases between the germline ends. This CDR3 contains 14 residues. Germline values: CDR1 MNHEY, CDR2 SVGAGI.

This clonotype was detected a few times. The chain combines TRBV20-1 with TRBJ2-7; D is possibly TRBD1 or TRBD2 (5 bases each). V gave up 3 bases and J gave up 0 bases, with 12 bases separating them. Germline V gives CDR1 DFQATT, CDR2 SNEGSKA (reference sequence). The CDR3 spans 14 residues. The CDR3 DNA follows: TGCAGTGCTAGGATAGCAGGGAGCTCCTACGAGCAGTACTTC. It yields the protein CSARIAGSSYEQYF.

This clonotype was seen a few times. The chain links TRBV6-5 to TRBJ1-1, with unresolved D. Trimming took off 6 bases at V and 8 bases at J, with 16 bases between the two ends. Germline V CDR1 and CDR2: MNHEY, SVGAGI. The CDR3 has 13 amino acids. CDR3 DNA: TGTGCCAGCAGCCGAGCCATCTCGAACGAAGCTTTCTTT. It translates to CASSRAISNEAFF.

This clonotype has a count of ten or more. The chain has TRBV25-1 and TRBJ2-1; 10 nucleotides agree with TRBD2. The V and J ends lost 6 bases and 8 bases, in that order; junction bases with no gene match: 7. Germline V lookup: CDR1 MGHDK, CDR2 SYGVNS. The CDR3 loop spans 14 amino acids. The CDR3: CASSGAGGSDEQFF. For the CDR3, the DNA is TGTGCCAGCAGCGGAGCGGGAGGGAGCGATGAGCAGTTCTTC.

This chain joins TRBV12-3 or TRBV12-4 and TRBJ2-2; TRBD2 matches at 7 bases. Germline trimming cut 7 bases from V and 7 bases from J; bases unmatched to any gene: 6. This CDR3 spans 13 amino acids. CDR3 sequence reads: CASTLLAFGELFF. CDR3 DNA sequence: TGTGCCAGCACCCTACTAGCGTTCGGGGAGCTGTTTTTT.

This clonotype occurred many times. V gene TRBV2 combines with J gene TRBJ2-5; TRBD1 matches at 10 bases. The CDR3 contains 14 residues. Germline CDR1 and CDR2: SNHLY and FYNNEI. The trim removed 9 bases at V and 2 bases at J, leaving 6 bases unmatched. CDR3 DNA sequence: TGTGCCAGAAGCCGGGACAGGGGTCAAGAGACCCAGTACTTC. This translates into CARSRDRGQETQYF.

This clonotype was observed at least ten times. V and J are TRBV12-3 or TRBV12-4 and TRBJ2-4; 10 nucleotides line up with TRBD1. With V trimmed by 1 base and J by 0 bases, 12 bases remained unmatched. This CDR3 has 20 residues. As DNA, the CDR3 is TGTGCCAGCAGTTTAGGGTCGGGACAGGGGATACTAATAGCCAAAAACATTCAGTACTTC. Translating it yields CASSLGSGQGILIAKNIQYF.

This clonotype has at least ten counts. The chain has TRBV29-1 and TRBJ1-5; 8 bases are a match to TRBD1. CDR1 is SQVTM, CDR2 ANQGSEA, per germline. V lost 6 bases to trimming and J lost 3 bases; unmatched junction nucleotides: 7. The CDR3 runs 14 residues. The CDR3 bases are TGCAGCGTCCGGGAGACAGGGGCCAATCAGCCCCAGCATTTT. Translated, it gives CSVRETGANQPQHF.

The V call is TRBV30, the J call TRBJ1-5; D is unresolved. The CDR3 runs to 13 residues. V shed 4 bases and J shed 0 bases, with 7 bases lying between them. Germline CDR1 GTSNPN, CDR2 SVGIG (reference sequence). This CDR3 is CAWNTRSNQPQHF. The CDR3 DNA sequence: TGTGCCTGGAATACCCGTAGCAATCAGCCCCAGCATTTT.

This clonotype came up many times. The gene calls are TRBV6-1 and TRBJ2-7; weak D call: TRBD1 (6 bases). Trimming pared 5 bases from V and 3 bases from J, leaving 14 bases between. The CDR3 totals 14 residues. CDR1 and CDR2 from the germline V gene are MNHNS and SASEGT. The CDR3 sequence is CASSKPGHRYEQYF. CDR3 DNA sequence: TGTGCCAGCAGTAAACCGGGACACCGCTACGAGCAGTACTTC.

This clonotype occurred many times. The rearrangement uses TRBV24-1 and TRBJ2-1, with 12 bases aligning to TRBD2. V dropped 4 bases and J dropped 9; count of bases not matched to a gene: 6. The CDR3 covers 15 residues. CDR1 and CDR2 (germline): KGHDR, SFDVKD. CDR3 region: CATSDPSGRASEQFF. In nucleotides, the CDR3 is TGTGCCACCAGTGACCCTAGCGGGAGGGCCAGTGAGCAGTTCTTC.

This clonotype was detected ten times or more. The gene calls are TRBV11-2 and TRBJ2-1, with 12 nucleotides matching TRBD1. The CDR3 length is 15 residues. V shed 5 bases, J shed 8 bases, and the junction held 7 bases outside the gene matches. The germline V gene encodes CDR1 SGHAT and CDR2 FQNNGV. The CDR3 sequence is CASSPRDRGRDEQFF. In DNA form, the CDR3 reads TGTGCCAGCAGCCCCCGGGACAGGGGGCGAGATGAGCAGTTCTTC.

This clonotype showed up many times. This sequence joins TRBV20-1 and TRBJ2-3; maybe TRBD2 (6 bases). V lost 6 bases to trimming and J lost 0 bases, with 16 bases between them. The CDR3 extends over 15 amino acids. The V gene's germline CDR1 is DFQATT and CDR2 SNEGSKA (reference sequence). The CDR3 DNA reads TGCAGTGCCCCAGCCTGGGGACTTAGCACAGATACGCAGTATTTT. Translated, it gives CSAPAWGLSTDTQYF.

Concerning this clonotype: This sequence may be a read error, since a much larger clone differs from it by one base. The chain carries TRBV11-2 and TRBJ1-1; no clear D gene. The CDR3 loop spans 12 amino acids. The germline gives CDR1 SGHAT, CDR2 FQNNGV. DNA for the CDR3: TGTGCCAGCAGCTTAGTTAGAACTGAAGGTTTCTTT. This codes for CASSLVRTEGFF.

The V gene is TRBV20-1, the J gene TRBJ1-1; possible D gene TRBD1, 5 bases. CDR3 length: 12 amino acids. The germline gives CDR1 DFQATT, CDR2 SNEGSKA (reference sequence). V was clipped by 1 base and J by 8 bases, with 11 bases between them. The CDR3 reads CSARAGVREAFF. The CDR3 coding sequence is TGCAGTGCTAGAGCGGGGGTCCGGGAAGCTTTCTTT.

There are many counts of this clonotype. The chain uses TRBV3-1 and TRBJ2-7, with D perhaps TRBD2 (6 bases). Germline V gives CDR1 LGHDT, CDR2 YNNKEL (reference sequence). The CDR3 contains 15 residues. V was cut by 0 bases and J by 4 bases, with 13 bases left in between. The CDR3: CASSQDPREWYEQYF. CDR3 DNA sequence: TGTGCCAGCAGCCAAGATCCCCGGGAGTGGTACGAGCAGTACTTC.

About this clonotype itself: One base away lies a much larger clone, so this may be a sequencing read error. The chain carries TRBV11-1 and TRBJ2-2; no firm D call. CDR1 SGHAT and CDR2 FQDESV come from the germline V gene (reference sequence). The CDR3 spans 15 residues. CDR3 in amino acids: CASGFSGGWTGELFF. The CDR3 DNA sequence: TGTGCCAGCGGCTTTTCGGGCGGATGGACCGGGGAGCTGTTTTTT.

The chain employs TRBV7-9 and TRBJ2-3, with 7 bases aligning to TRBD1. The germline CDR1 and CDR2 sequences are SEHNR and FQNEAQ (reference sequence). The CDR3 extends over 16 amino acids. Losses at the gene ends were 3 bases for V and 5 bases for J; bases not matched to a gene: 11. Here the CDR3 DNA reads TGTGCCAGCAGCTTCAACGACAGGGAAGAGCTAGATACGCAGTATTTT. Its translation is CASSFNDREELDTQYF. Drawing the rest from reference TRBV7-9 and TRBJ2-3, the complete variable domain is DTGVSQNPRHKITKRGQNVTFRCDPISEHNRLYWYRQTLGQGPEFLTYFQNEAQLEKSRLLSDRFSAERPKGSFSTLEIQRTEQGDSAMYLCASSFNDREELDTQYFGPGTRLTVL.

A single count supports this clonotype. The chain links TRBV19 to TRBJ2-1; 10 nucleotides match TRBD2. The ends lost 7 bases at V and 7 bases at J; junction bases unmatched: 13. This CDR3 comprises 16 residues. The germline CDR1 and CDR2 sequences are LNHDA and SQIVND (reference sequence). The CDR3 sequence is CASMKLAGRPRNEQFF. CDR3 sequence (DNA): TGTGCCAGTATGAAACTAGCGGGACGCCCCCGTAATGAGCAGTTCTTC.

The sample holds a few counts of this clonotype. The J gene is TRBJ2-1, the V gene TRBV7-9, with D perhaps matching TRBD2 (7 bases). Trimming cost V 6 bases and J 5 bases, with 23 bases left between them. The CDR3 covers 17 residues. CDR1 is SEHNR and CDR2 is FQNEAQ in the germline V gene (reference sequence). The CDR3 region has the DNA TGTGCCAGCAGTCCAAGGGGGGGGATGACTAACAACAATGAGCAGTTCTTC. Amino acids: CASSPRGGMTNNNEQFF.

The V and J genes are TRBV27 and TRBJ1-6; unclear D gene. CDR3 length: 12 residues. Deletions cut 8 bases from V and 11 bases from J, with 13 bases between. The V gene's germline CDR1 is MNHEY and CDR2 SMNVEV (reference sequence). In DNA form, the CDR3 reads TGTGCCAGCTCTATACGGGCGGCACCCCTCCACTTT. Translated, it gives CASSIRAAPLHF.

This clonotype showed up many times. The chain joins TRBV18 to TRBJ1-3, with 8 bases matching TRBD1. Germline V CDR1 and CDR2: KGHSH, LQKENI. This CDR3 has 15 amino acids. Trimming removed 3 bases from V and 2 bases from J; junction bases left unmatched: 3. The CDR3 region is CASSPGGQAGNTIYF. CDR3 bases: TGTGCCAGCTCACCGGGGGGACAGGCTGGAAACACCATATATTTT.

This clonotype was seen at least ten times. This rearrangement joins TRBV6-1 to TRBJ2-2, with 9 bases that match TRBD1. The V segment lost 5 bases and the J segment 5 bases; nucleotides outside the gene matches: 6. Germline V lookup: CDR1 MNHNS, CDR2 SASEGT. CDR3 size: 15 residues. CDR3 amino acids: CASSQPGQGTGELFF. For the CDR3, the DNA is TGTGCCAGCAGTCAACCGGGACAGGGAACCGGGGAGCTGTTTTTT.

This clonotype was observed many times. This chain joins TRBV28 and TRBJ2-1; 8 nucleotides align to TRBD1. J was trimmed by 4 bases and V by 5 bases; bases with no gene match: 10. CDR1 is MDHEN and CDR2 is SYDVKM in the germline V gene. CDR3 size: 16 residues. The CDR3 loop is CASSPWTGNWYNEQFF. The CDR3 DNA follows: TGTGCCAGCAGTCCCTGGACAGGGAATTGGTACAATGAGCAGTTCTTC.